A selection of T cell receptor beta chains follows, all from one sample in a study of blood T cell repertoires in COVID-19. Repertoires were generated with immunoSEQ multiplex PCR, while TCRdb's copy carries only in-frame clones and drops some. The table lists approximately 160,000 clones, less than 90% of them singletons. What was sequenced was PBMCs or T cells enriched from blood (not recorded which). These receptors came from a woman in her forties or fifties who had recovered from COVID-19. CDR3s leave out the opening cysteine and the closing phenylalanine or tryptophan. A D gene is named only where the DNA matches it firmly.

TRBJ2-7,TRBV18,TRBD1,ASSQLPGTGISYEQY
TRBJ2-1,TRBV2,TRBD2,ASSRQRGAYNEQF
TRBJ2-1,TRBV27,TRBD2,ASRGGTSGRYEQF
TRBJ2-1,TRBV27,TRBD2,ASSPLLLRSGRGYNEQF
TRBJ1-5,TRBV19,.,ARPFLRTLGPQH
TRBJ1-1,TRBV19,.,ASRARDNEAF
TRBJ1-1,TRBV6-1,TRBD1,ASSEEGAVTEAF
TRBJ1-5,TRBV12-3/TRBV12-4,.,ASSSGEDQPQH
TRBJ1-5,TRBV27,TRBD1,ASSPRPGQGARQPQH
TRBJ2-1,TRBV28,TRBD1,ASSSSDREVPF
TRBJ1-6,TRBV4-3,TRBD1,ASSLGQGNSPLH
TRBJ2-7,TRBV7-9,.,ASSRGGLRGYEQY
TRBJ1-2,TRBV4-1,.,ASSQEPTANYGYT
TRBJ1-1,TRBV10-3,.,AISNTRNTEAF
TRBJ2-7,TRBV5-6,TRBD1,ASSSQGDRVHEQY
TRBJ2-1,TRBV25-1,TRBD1,ASSESPGGDEQF
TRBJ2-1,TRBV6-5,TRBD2,ASRVEVAGGPI
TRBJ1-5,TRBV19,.,ATKSVAGRSNQPQH
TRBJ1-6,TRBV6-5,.,ASSYSNTGIRSPLH
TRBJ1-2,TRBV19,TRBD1,ASRRQGDVYGYT
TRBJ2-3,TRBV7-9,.,ARRGPSTDTQY
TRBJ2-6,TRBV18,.,ASSLPGALGGANVLT
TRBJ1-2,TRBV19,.,ASRLGVGARGYT
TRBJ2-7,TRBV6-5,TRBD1,ASSYSGTAWEQY
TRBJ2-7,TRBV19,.,ASSSDSVSYEQY
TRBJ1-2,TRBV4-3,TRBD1,ASSPSTGDYGYT
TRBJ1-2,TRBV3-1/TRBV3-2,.,ASSQGGGLHGRPRGYT
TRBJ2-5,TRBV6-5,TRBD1,ASSQDTNRGETQY
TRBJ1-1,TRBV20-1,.,SADSGAAF
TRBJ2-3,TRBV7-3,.,ASSLLGNQGYTDTQY
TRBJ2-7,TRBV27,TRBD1,ASSLSRTGGQYEQY
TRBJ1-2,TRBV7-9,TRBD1,ASSSTRTGGLANYGYT
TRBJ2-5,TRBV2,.,ASSDEGGETQY